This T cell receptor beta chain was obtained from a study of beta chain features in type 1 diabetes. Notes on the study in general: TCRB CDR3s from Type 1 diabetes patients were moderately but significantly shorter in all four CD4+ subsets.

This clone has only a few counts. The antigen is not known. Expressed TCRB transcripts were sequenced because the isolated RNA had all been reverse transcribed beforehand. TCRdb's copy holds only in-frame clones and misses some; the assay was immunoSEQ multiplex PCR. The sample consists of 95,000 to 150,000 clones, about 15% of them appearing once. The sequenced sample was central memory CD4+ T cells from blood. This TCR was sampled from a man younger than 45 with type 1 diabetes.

CDR3 sequence (DNA): TGTGCCAGCAGCGTTAGCGACTCCCAGCCCCGACTGTTCTTC. Amino acid sequence: CASSVSDSQPRLFF. The chain recombines TRBV9 with TRBJ2-1, with a tentative D call TRBD2 (5 bases). This CDR3 has 14 amino acids. Germline V CDR1 and CDR2: SGDLS, YYNGEE. Trimming took 2 bases from V and 15 from J, leaving 21 bases between them.